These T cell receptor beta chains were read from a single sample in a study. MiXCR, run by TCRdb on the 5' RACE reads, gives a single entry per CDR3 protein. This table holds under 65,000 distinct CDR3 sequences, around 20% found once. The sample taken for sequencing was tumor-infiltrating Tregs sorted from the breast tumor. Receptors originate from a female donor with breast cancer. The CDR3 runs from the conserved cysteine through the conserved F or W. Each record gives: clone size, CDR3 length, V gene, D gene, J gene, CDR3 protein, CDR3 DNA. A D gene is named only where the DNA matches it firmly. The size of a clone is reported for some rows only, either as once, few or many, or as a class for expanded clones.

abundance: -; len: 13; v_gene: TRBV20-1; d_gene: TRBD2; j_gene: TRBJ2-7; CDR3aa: CSAPRDGRDEQYF; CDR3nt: TGCAGTGCTCCCCGGGACGGGAGGGACGAGCAGTACTTC
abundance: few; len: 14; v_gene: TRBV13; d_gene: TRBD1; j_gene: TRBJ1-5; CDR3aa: CASSGSGGQQPQHF; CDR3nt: TGTGCCAGCAGCGGCTCAGGGGGTCAGCAGCCCCAGCATTTT
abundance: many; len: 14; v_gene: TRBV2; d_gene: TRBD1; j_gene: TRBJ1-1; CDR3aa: CASSTTGVNTEAFF; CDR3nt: TGTGCCAGCAGTACGACAGGGGTCAACACTGAAGCTTTCTTT
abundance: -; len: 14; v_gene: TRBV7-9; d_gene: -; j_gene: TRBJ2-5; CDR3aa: CASSLGSGGETQYF; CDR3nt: TGTGCCAGCAGCTTAGGGTCAGGAGGGGAGACCCAGTACTTC
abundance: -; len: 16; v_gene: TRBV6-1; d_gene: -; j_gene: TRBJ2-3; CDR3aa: CASTPRGGKGTDTQYF; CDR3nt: TGTGCCAGCACCCCTAGGGGGGGGAAGGGCACAGATACGCAGTATTTT
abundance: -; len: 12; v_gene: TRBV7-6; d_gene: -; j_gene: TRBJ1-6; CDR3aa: CASSSYYSPLHF; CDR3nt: TGTGCCAGCAGTTCCTATTATTCACCCCTCCACTTT
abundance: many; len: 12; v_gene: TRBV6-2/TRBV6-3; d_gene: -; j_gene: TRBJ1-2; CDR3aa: CASTERNYGYTF; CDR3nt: TGTGCCAGCACGGAACGGAACTATGGCTACACCTTC
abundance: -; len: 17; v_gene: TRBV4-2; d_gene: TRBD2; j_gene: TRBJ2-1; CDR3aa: CASSQDKRGGEYNEQFF; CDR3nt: TGTGCCAGCAGCCAAGACAAGCGGGGGGGAGAATACAATGAGCAGTTCTTC
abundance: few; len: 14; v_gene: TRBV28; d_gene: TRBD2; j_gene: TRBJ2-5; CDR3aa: CASRRLAGQETQYF; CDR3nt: TGTGCCAGCAGGAGACTAGCGGGACAAGAGACCCAGTACTTC
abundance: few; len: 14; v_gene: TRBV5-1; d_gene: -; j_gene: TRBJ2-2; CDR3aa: CASSLREMSGELFF; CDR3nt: TGCGCCAGCAGCCTCAGGGAAATGAGCGGGGAGCTGTTTTTT
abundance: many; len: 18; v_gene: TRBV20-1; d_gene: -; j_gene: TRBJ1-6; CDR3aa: CSASGMTFSSSYNSPLHF; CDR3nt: TGCAGTGCTAGCGGGATGACATTCTCGAGCTCCTATAATTCACCCCTCCACTTT
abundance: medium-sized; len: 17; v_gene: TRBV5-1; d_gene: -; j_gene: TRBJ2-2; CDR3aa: CASSSHDSPKNTGELFF; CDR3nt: TGCGCCAGCAGCTCCCACGACAGCCCAAAGAACACCGGGGAGCTGTTTTTT
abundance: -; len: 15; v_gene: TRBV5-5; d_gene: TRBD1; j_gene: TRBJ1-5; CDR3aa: CASSAGTGVNQPQHF; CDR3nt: TGTGCCAGCAGCGCCGGGACAGGGGTTAATCAGCCCCAGCATTTT
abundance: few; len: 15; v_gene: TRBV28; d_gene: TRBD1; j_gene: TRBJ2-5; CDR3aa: CASSLTGGGQETQYF; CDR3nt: TGTGCCAGCAGTCTTACAGGGGGCGGTCAAGAGACCCAGTACTTC
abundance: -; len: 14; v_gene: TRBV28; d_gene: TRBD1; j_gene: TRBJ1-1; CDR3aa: CASSPWTGGYEAFF; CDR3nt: TGTGCCAGCAGTCCTTGGACAGGGGGGTATGAAGCTTTCTTT
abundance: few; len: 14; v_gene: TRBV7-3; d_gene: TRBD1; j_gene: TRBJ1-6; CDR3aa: CASSPGTANSPLHF; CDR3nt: TGTGCCAGCAGCCCGGGGACAGCTAATTCACCCCTCCACTTT
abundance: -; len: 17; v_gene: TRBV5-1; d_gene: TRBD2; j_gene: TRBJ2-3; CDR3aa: CASSLAGLAGASNTQYF; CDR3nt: TGCGCCAGCAGCTTGGCCGGACTAGCGGGAGCGTCAAATACGCAGTATTTT
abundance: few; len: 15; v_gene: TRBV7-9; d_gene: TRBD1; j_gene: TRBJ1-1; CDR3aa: CASSLTDRGFTEAFF; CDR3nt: TGTGCCAGCAGCTTAACCGACAGGGGGTTCACTGAAGCTTTCTTT
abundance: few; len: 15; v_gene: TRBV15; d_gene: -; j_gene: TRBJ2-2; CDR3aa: CATSRGRSFTGELFF; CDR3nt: TGTGCCACCAGCAGGGGCCGTTCCTTCACCGGGGAGCTGTTTTTT
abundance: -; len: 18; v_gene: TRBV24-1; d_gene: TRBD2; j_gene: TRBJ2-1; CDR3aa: CATSDSGTSGRAYNEQFF; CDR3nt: TGTGCCACCAGTGATTCCGGGACTAGCGGGAGGGCCTACAATGAGCAGTTCTTC